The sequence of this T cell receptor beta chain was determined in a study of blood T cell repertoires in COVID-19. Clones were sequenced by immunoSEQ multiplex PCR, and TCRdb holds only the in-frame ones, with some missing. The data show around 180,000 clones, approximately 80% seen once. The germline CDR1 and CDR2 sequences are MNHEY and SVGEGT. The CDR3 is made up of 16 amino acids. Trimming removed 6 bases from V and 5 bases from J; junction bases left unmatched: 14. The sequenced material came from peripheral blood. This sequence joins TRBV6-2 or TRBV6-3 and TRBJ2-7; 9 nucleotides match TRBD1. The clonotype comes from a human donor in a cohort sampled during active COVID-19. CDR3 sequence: CASSYSRTGDWDEQYF. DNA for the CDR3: TGTGCCAGCAGCTATTCGAGGACAGGGGATTGGGACGAGCAGTACTTC.